This TCR beta chain was profiled in a study of T-cell memory formation after mild COVID-19. Study at large: TCR clusters were mostly donor specific.

The CDR3 spans 16 residues. V was trimmed by 2 bases and J by 0 bases, leaving 11 bases between them. TCRdb re-called the 5' RACE reads through MiXCR, storing one row per CDR3 protein. The sample has around 400,000 distinct CDR3 sequences, less than 25% seen once. As regards this clonotype: What it binds is not known.

Study outcomes and limitations: Clones shrinking from day 15 to 85 showed even CD4/CD8 mixes; later expanders tilted CD4+. Pre-infection memory contained some responding clones, which suggested that cross-reactive memory had joined. Mostly located in CM and EM were contracting CD4+ clones, with contracting CD8+ clones located in EMRA.

This receptor was taken from an adult woman who had mild COVID-19 (a few samples of this study predate the infection). Cell type and time point are not known. The sequenced material came from PBMCs or a T cell subset sorted from them (not recorded which). The J gene is TRBJ1-3, the V gene TRBV12-3 or TRBV12-4; D is unclear. The DNA for the CDR3 is TGTGCCAGCAGTTTAAGTCTACAGCTCTCTGGAAACACCATATATTTT. It yields the protein CASSLSLQLSGNTIYF.